The 15 T cell receptor beta chains below come from one sample, sequenced in a study of graft-versus-host responses after intestinal transplantation. Clones were read by immunoSEQ multiplex PCR, and TCRdb kept only the in-frame ones, dropping some. Of tens of thousands of clones listed, 90% to 95% are singletons. The source was PBMCs, collected 16 days after intestinal transplant. The receptors were sampled from a human patient who received an intestinal transplant, so some T cells may come from the graft donor.

This clone was recorded once. The chain combines TRBV19 with TRBJ1-1; D unresolved. V was trimmed by 3 bases and J by 3 bases, leaving 8 bases between them. The CDR3 runs 13 residues. Germline assignment: CDR1 LNHDA and CDR2 SQIVND (reference sequence). For the CDR3, the DNA is TGTGCCAGTAGTATCTCTGGCTACACTGAAGCTTTCTTT. This sequence encodes CASSISGYTEAFF.

This sequence joins TRBV27 and TRBJ2-1; D may match TRBD1 or TRBD2 (5 bases each). The V gene's germline CDR1 is MNHEY and CDR2 SMNVEV (reference sequence). V was pared by 5 bases and J by 8 bases, with 13 bases between. The CDR3 runs 13 residues. CDR3 coding DNA: TGTGCCAGCAGTCAGGGACGGGGCGATGAGCAGTTCTTC. It encodes CASSQGRGDEQFF.

This clone was observed once. The rearrangement uses TRBV6-1 and TRBJ2-7, with 7 bases lining up with TRBD1. V was pared by 4 bases and J by 4 bases, with 1 base of the junction left unmatched. CDR3 size: 12 residues. The germline CDR1 and CDR2 sequences are MNHNS and SASEGT. In nucleotides, the CDR3 is TGTGCCAGCAGTGCACAGGGGTACGAGCAGTACTTC. It specifies CASSAQGYEQYF.

This clone was seen just once. The J gene is TRBJ2-4, the V gene TRBV7-9, with 9 nucleotides matching TRBD1. From germline, CDR1 is SEHNR and CDR2 FQNEAQ (reference sequence). Germline trimming cut 5 bases from V and 5 bases from J; bases unmatched to any gene: 7. CDR3 length: 15 residues. CDR3: CASSPTGGNQNIQYF. CDR3 DNA: TGTGCCAGCAGCCCGACAGGGGGAAATCAAAACATTCAGTACTTC. Looking up the rest from reference TRBV7-9 and TRBJ2-4 gives the full variable domain: DTGVSQNPRHKITKRGQNVTFRCDPISEHNRLYWYRQTLGQGPEFLTYFQNEAQLEKSRLLSDRFSAERPKGSFSTLEIQRTEQGDSAMYLCASSPTGGNQNIQYFGAGTRLSVL.

V and J are TRBV7-6 and TRBJ2-5; TRBD1 matches 8 bases. The germline gives CDR1 SGHVS, CDR2 FNYEAQ. V shed 2 bases and J 5 bases; nucleotides not matched to a gene: 4. The CDR3 runs 14 residues. CDR3 sequence reads: CASSLRQGTETQYF. Here the CDR3 DNA reads TGTGCCAGCAGCTTACGACAGGGGACGGAGACCCAGTACTTC.

The J gene is TRBJ1-1, the V gene TRBV9; tentative D call: TRBD1 (5 bases). Trimming left V 4 bases short and J 1 base short, with 11 bases between. This CDR3 region has 14 residues. Germline loops: CDR1 SGDLS, CDR2 YYNGEE. The CDR3 DNA is TGTGCCAGCAGCTCCGGGACCGGGAACACTGAAGCTTTCTTT. Translation gives CASSSGTGNTEAFF.

This rearrangement joins TRBV30 to TRBJ1-2; 9 bases fit TRBD1. The CDR3 consists of 13 residues. With V trimmed by 5 bases and J by 8 bases, 9 bases remained unmatched. CDR1 and CDR2 from the germline V gene are GTSNPN and SVGIG (reference sequence). The CDR3 sequence: CAWEQGAMSGYTF. CDR3 in DNA: TGTGCCTGGGAACAGGGGGCGATGTCCGGCTACACCTTC.

The chain is built from TRBV5-4 and TRBJ2-7, with 8 nucleotides matching TRBD2. The CDR3 extends over 15 amino acids. J gave up 1 base and V 1 base, and 4 bases lay outside the gene matches. The germline gives CDR1 SGHNT, CDR2 YYREEE (reference sequence). The CDR3 sequence is CASSLSGSPSYEQYF. CDR3 nucleotides: TGTGCCAGCAGCTTGAGCGGGAGCCCTTCCTACGAGCAGTACTTC.

The chain recombines TRBV4-3 with TRBJ2-1; TRBD2 aligns across 11 bases. The CDR3 loop spans 16 amino acids. CDR1 is LGHNA and CDR2 is YSLEER in the germline V gene. V dropped 0 bases and J dropped 4; count of bases not matched to a gene: 2. CDR3 loop: CASSQDPSGGYNEQFF. The CDR3 nucleotides read TGCGCCAGCAGCCAAGATCCTAGCGGGGGGTACAATGAGCAGTTCTTC.

The chain carries TRBV19 and TRBJ1-1; tentative D call: TRBD1 (5 bases). CDR3 length equals 12 residues. Germline CDR1 is LNHDA and CDR2 is SQIVND (reference sequence). Deletions cut 7 bases from V and 10 bases from J, with 16 bases between. The chain's CDR3 is CASIGMGLGAFF. CDR3 nucleotide sequence: TGTGCCAGTATCGGAATGGGGCTGGGAGCTTTCTTT. Full variable domain (outside the CDR3, taken from reference TRBV19 and TRBJ1-1): DGGITQSPKYLFRKEGQNVTLSCEQNLNHDAMYWYRQDPGQGLRLIYYSQIVNDFQKGDIAEGYSVSREKKESFPLTVTSAQKNPTAFYLCASIGMGLGAFFGQGTRLTVV.

The chain combines TRBV7-9 with TRBJ1-1; maybe TRBD1 (5 bases). Trimming stripped 3 bases from V and 2 bases from J, with 13 bases between. The length of the CDR3 is 15 residues. Germline CDR1 SEHNR, CDR2 FQNEAQ (reference sequence). This CDR3 reads CASSFPLTDNTEAFF. The DNA of the CDR3 is TGTGCCAGCAGCTTCCCATTGACAGACAACACTGAAGCTTTCTTT. The complete variable domain, with remaining parts taken from reference TRBV7-9 and TRBJ1-1, reads DTGVSQNPRHKITKRGQNVTFRCDPISEHNRLYWYRQTLGQGPEFLTYFQNEAQLEKSRLLSDRFSAERPKGSFSTLEIQRTEQGDSAMYLCASSFPLTDNTEAFFGQGTRLTVV.

The CDR3 is CASSPSTGDLIAGANVLTF. The CDR3 DNA reads TGTGCCAGCAGTCCCTCGACAGGGGACTTGATAGCTGGGGCCAACGTCCTGACTTTC. The gene calls are TRBV27 and TRBJ2-6; 8 positions agree with TRBD1. The CDR3 loop spans 19 amino acids. CDR1 is MNHEY, CDR2 SMNVEV, per germline (reference sequence). V trimming: 5 bases; J trimming: 2 bases; junction bases outside the gene matches: 14.

The chain is built from TRBV2 and TRBJ2-7; TRBD1 matches at 9 bases. CDR1 is SNHLY and CDR2 is FYNNEI in the germline V gene. CDR3 size: 16 residues. Unmatched junction bases numbered 6, after V lost 3 bases and J lost 0 bases. CDR3 loop: CASSESGTGTSYEQYF. Here the CDR3 DNA reads TGTGCCAGCAGTGAGTCCGGGACAGGGACCTCCTACGAGCAGTACTTC.

The DNA for the CDR3 is TGTGCCAGCAGCCAAGACCCCCGAGGGACAGGGGGCGGAGGGCAGTACTTC. As protein: CASSQDPRGTGGGGQYF. The chain joins TRBV4-2 to TRBJ2-7; TRBD1 matches 12 bases. V trimming: 0 bases; J trimming: 9 bases; junction bases outside the gene matches: 12. The CDR3 sequence is 17 residues long. From germline, CDR1 is LGHNA and CDR2 YNFKEQ.

The chain combines TRBV28 with TRBJ2-6, with D possibly TRBD2 on 5 matching bases. Germline CDR1 MDHEN, CDR2 SYDVKM. The CDR3 sequence is 16 residues long. The germline V and J ends were trimmed by 5 bases and 0 bases, with 11 bases remaining between them. CDR3 protein: CASSIDTSSGANVLTF. The CDR3 DNA follows: TGTGCCAGCAGTATCGACACTAGCTCTGGGGCCAACGTCCTGACTTTC. The whole variable domain, filled in from reference TRBV28 and TRBJ2-6, reads DVKVTQSSRYLVKRTGEKVFLECVQDMDHENMFWYRQDPGLGLRLIYFSYDVKMKEKGDIPEGYSVSREKKERFSLILESASTNQTSMYLCASSIDTSSGANVLTFGAGSRLTVL.